These T cell receptor beta chains were read from a single sample in a study of cytomegalovirus exposure and HLA in healthy donors. Data came from immunoSEQ multiplex PCR; TCRdb stores just in-frame clones and leaves some out. This table holds some 150,000 clones. Sequencing input: PBMCs. The source of these receptors is a woman between 18 and 29 years old in good health and CMV-seropositive. CDR3s include the opening cysteine and the closing phenylalanine or tryptophan. A D gene is named only where the DNA matches it firmly.

d_call,j_call,v_call,cdr3_nt,cdr3_aa
TRBD2,TRBJ2-2,TRBV7-2,TGTGCCAGCAGCTTATGGTCTAGCGGGAGGGTAGCGAACACCGGGGAGCTGTTTTTT,CASSLWSSGRVANTGELFF
TRBD2,TRBJ2-5,TRBV7-2,TGTGCCAGCAGCTTAACTAGGTTGTCGGACGGGAGGGGAGAGACCCAGTACTTC,CASSLTRLSDGRGETQYF
TRBD1,TRBJ2-3,TRBV7-2,TGTGCCAGCAGCTTAGTGGGGACAGGGTCCGGAGATACGCAGTATTTT,CASSLVGTGSGDTQYF
TRBD2,TRBJ2-1,TRBV4-1,TGCGCCAGCAGCTTCTCCGGGACTAGCGGGACCTACCCGGGCCATGAGCAGTTCTTC,CASSFSGTSGTYPGHEQFF
TRBD2,TRBJ2-1,TRBV2,TGTGCCAGCAATCCTAGCGGGGGTAATGAGCAGTTCTTC,CASNPSGGNEQFF
TRBD1,TRBJ2-1,TRBV5-4,TGTGCCAGCAGCTGGGGGGGACAGGGGCCCTCGGATGAGCAGTTCTTC,CASSWGGQGPSDEQFF
-,TRBJ1-1,TRBV18,TGTGCCAGCTCACCTGGCAGGGGGAACACTGAAGCTTTCTTT,CASSPGRGNTEAFF
TRBD2,TRBJ2-1,TRBV30,TGTGCCTGGAGTGTGGCTAGCGGCAACAATGAGCAGTTCTTC,CAWSVASGNNEQFF
-,TRBJ1-3,TRBV6-5,TGTGCCAGCAGAGGGACTACCTCTGGAAACACCATATATTTT,CASRGTTSGNTIYF
-,TRBJ1-2,TRBV7-9,TGTGCCAGCAGCCCCAGGGGCGATGCTTACTATGGCTACACCTTC,CASSPRGDAYYGYTF
TRBD1,TRBJ2-2,TRBV4-1,TGCGCCAGCAGCCAAGAAATAGCGATACAGGGGGTTTCCACCGGGGAGCTGTTTTTT,CASSQEIAIQGVSTGELFF
-,TRBJ1-1,TRBV2,TGTGCAGGGTGCAGCGAGGGGGTCCCTAGCACTGAAGCTTTCTTT,CAGCSEGVPSTEAFF
-,TRBJ2-1,TRBV5-6,TGTGCCAGCAGCTTGTCAGGATACGAGCAGTTCTTC,CASSLSGYEQFF
-,TRBJ2-1,TRBV5-4,TGTGCCAGCAGCTTAAAGACGGGGACTCTATACAATGAGCAGTTCTTC,CASSLKTGTLYNEQFF
TRBD2,TRBJ2-7,TRBV28,TGTGCCAGCAGTTTACAGCGCGGGGGGGATTTGACCTACGAGCAGTACTTC,CASSLQRGGDLTYEQYF
TRBD2,TRBJ2-7,TRBV30,TGTGCCTGGAGTACGGGACTAGCGGGAGGCGAGCAGTACTTC,CAWSTGLAGGEQYF
TRBD2,TRBJ2-1,TRBV15,TGTGCCACCAGCAGAGATAGCGCTACTAGCGGGGGAACGGAGTTCTTC,CATSRDSATSGGTEFF
-,TRBJ1-4,TRBV27,TGTGCCAGCAGTCCCCAGGGCAGTAAAGAAAAACTGTTTTTT,CASSPQGSKEKLFF
TRBD1,TRBJ1-5,TRBV15,TGTGCCACCAGCAGAGGGACAGGGACTTATCAGCCCCAGCATTTT,CATSRGTGTYQPQHF
-,TRBJ2-3,TRBV11-2,TGTGCCAGCAGTTTCGACCGACTGAACACAGATACGCAGTATTTT,CASSFDRLNTDTQYF
-,TRBJ1-1,TRBV7-6,TGTGCCAGCAGCACCACGAACAGCCCGAACACTGAAGCTTTCTTT,CASSTTNSPNTEAFF
-,TRBJ2-7,TRBV5-4,TGTGCCAGCAGCTCTCGGGGGGCGCAGGGATTGGACGAGCAGTACTTC,CASSSRGAQGLDEQYF
TRBD1,TRBJ1-2,TRBV5-1,TGCGCCAGCAGCTTGGCAACCGGGACAGAAATCCGTGGCTACACCTTC,CASSLATGTEIRGYTF
-,TRBJ2-1,TRBV27,TGTGCCAGCCGTCCGGGCGGGATGAACAATGAGCAGTTCTTC,CASRPGGMNNEQFF
TRBD1,TRBJ1-1,TRBV4-2,TGTGCCAGCAGCGAAGACAGGGGCTGGGACACTGAAGCTTTCTTT,CASSEDRGWDTEAFF
-,TRBJ1-1,TRBV5-3,TGTGCCAGAAGAGTAGCGGGGGGCGAGAACACTGAAGCTTTCTTT,CARRVAGGENTEAFF
-,TRBJ2-1,TRBV19,TGTGCCAGTAGTATGGTCCCCCTAAATGAGCAGTTCTTC,CASSMVPLNEQFF
-,TRBJ2-1,TRBV4-2,TGTGCCAGCAGCCAAGAGGGTGGGGCGAAGCAGTTCTTC,CASSQEGGAKQFF
-,TRBJ1-1,TRBV11-3,TGTGCCAGCAGCCTAGGGGAGACAGAAGCTTTCTTT,CASSLGETEAFF
-,TRBJ2-5,TRBV11-3,TGTGCCAGCAGCCCCGACTCTCCCAGCGCCGGGGGGACCCAGTACTTC,CASSPDSPSAGGTQYF
-,TRBJ1-6,TRBV6-5,TGTGCCAGCAGTTACTCCGCTCCCGGGGGTGGTTCACCCCTCCACTTT,CASSYSAPGGGSPLHF
-,TRBJ1-3,TRBV5-1,TGCGCCAGCAGCTTGGAGCCAGGGGCGCATGGAAACACCATATATTTT,CASSLEPGAHGNTIYF
-,TRBJ2-5,TRBV7-6,TGTGCCAGCAGCTGGGGGCCCGGACCGAAAGAGACCCAGTACTTC,CASSWGPGPKETQYF
-,TRBJ1-1,TRBV18,TGTGCCAGCTCACCACCGTCATCAGCGGGCACTGAAGCTTTCTTT,CASSPPSSAGTEAFF
TRBD1,TRBJ1-1,TRBV5-1,TGCGCCAGCAGCCCGGGACAGGGGTCGAACACTGAAGCTTTCTTT,CASSPGQGSNTEAFF
-,TRBJ1-1,TRBV5-1,TGCGCCAGCAGCAGTCAGGGGAGCAGGGACACTGAAGCTTTCTTT,CASSSQGSRDTEAFF
-,TRBJ2-7,TRBV11-2,TGTGCCAGCAGCCCAGACCGCGAGCCGGCGGGCGAGCAGTACTTC,CASSPDREPAGEQYF
TRBD2,TRBJ2-7,TRBV10-3,TGTGCCATCAGTGAGTCGAAAGGGACTAGCGGGAGGGCGTACGAGCAGTACTTC,CAISESKGTSGRAYEQYF
TRBD2,TRBJ2-3,TRBV5-1,TGCGCCAGCAGACGACTAGCGGGAGGGCAGGATACGCAGTATTTT,CASRRLAGGQDTQYF
-,TRBJ1-2,TRBV18,TGTGCCAGCTCACCACCGTCGATATTAGACAGCTCAAACTATGGCTACACCTTC,CASSPPSILDSSNYGYTF
TRBD1,TRBJ1-6,TRBV6-5,TGTGCCAGCAGCTCCGGGACAGGGGGTAATTCACCCCTCCACTTT,CASSSGTGGNSPLHF
-,TRBJ2-3,TRBV5-1,TGCGCCAGCAAATCTGGACAGCTCGTCCCTAGCACAGATACGCAGTATTTT,CASKSGQLVPSTDTQYF
TRBD2,TRBJ2-1,TRBV5-1,TGCGCCAGCAGCTCCCTCTTACCGACTAGCGGCCACAATGAGCAGTTCTTC,CASSSLLPTSGHNEQFF
-,TRBJ2-5,TRBV18,TGTGCCAGCTCACAATTCGCGGAGACCCAGTACTTC,CASSQFAETQYF
TRBD1,TRBJ2-7,TRBV29-1,TGCAGCTCCACCGGGACAGGGGACTACGAGCAGTACTTC,CSSTGTGDYEQYF
TRBD1,TRBJ2-7,TRBV7-2,TGTGCCAGCAGCTCAGCCGGGACAGGGGAATCTGAGCAGTACTTC,CASSSAGTGESEQYF
-,TRBJ1-2,TRBV7-2,TGTGCCAGCAGCCCTCCGGGGGAGTTTAGCTATGGCTACACCTTC,CASSPPGEFSYGYTF
TRBD2,TRBJ2-7,TRBV7-9,TGTGCCAGCAGCTTACAAACCGGGACTAGCGGCTACGAGCAGTACTTC,CASSLQTGTSGYEQYF
-,TRBJ1-3,TRBV15,TGTGCCACCAGCAGAGGCCCGGGACTCACTGGAAACACCATATATTTT,CATSRGPGLTGNTIYF
TRBD2,TRBJ2-5,TRBV2,TGTGCCAGCAGTGTTTCTGGGAGCGGGAGTTTGGAGACCCAGTACTTC,CASSVSGSGSLETQYF
-,TRBJ1-2,TRBV5-5,TGTGCCAGCAGCACGGTCGGGGTTTGGGGCTACACCTTC,CASSTVGVWGYTF